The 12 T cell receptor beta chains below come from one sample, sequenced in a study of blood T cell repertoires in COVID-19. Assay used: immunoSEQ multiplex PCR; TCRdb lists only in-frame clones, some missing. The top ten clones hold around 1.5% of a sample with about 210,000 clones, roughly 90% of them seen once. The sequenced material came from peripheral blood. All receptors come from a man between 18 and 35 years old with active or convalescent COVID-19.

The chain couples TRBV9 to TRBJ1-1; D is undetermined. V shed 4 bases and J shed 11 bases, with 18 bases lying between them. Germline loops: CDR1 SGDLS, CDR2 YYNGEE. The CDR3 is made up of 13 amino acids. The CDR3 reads CASSPSGSSRAFF. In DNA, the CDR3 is TGTGCCAGCAGCCCTAGCGGCAGTTCTCGTGCTTTCTTT.

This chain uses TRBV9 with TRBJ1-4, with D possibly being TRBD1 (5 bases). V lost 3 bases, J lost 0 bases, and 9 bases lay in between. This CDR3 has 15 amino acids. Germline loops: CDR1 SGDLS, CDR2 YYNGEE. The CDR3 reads CASSGGLATNEKLFF. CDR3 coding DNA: TGTGCCAGCAGCGGGGGACTTGCAACTAATGAAAAACTGTTTTTT.

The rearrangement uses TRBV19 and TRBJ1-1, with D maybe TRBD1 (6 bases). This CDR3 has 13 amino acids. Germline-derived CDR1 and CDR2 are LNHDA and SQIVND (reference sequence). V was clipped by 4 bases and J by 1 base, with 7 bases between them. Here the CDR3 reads CASSTQGNTEAFF. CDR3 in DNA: TGTGCCAGTAGTACACAGGGGAACACTGAAGCTTTCTTT. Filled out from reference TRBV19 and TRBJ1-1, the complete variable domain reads DGGITQSPKYLFRKEGQNVTLSCEQNLNHDAMYWYRQDPGQGLRLIYYSQIVNDFQKGDIAEGYSVSREKKESFPLTVTSAQKNPTAFYLCASSTQGNTEAFFGQGTRLTVV.

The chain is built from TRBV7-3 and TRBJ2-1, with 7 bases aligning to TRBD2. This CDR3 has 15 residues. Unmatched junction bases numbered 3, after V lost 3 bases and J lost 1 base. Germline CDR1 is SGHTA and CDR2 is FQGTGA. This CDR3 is CASSFAGVSYNEQFF. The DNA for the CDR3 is TGTGCCAGCAGCTTCGCGGGAGTTTCCTACAATGAGCAGTTCTTC.

The CDR3 loop reads CSVRRTGRELFF. CDR3 bases: TGCAGCGTCAGAAGGACAGGGAGGGAGCTGTTTTTT. The chain links TRBV29-1 to TRBJ2-2, with 8 bases fitting TRBD1. The CDR3 spans 12 residues. V shed 6 bases and J 9 bases; nucleotides not matched to a gene: 6. Germline values: CDR1 SQVTM, CDR2 ANQGSEA.

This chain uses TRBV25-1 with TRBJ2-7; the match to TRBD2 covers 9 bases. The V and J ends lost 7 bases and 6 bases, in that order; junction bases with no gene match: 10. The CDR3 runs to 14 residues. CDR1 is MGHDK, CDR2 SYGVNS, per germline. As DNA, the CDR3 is TGTGCCAGCATCGGGTATAGCGGGAGTGGCGAGCAGTACTTC. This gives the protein CASIGYSGSGEQYF.

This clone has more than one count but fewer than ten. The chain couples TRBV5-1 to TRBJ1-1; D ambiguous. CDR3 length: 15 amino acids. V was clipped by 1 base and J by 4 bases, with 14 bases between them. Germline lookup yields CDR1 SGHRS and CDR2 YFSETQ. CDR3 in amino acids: CASSLSGNLRTEAFF. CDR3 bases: TGCGCCAGCAGCTTGAGCGGCAATCTCCGCACTGAAGCTTTCTTT.

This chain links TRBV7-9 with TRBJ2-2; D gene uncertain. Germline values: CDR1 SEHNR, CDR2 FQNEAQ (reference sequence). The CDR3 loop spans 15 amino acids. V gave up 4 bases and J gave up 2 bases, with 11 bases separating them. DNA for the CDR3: TGTGCCAGCAGCTCCTCTTCCCTCAACACCGGGGAGCTGTTTTTT. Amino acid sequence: CASSSSSLNTGELFF.

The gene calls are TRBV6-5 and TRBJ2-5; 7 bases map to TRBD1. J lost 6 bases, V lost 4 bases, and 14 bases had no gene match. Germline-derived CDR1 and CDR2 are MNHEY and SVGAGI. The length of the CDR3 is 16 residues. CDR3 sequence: CASSSSGTVGSKTQYF. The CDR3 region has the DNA TGTGCCAGCAGTTCATCCGGGACAGTGGGGTCAAAGACCCAGTACTTC.

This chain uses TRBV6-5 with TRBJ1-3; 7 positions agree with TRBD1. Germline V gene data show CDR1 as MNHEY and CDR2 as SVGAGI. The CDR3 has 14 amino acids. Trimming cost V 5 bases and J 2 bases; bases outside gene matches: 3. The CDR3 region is CASSPQGAGNTIYF. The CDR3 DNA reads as TGTGCCAGCAGTCCGCAGGGGGCTGGAAACACCATATATTTT.

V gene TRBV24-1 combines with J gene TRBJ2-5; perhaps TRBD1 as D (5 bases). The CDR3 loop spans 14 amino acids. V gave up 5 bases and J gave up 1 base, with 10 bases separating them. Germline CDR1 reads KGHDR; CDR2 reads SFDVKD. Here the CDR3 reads CATSASDSQETQYF. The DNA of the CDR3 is TGTGCCACCAGTGCCTCAGACAGCCAAGAGACCCAGTACTTC.

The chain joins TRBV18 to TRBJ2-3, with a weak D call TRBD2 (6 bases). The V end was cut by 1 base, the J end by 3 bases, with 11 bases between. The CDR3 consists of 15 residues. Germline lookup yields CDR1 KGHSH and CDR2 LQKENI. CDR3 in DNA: TGTGCCAGCTCACCACAGGCGGGACGGACAGATACGCAGTATTTT. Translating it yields CASSPQAGRTDTQYF.